This T cell receptor beta chain comes out of a study of blood T cell repertoires in COVID-19. This table comes from immunoSEQ multiplex PCR, and its TCRdb copy is limited to in-frame clones, with some not included. The table shows approximately 90,000 clones, with approximately 84% occurring only once. The CDR3 runs to 14 residues. CDR1 is SGHTA, CDR2 FQGNSA, per germline. Losses at the gene ends were 3 bases for V and 1 base for J; bases not matched to a gene: 2. This TCR was sampled from a man in his 70s with COVID-19, enrolled during active disease. The material sequenced was peripheral blood. The chain uses TRBV7-2 and TRBJ1-1, with 7 bases matching TRBD1. CDR3 region: CASSLRDRNTEAFF. The CDR3, as DNA: TGTGCCAGCAGCTTGAGGGACAGGAACACTGAAGCTTTCTTT.